The following is a T cell receptor beta chain sequence with its context. This record belongs to a study of blood T cell repertoires in COVID-19. About the research overall: Samples came from the United States, Italy and Spain, spanning acute and convalescent COVID-19. In each case, the material was cDNA or gDNA derived from T cells, B-cell-depleted T cells, or PBMCs.

Authors' analysis steps: Nucleated cell counts were estimated from reference gene primer amplification. The table came from immunoSEQ multiplex PCR; TCRdb's copy has only in-frame clones and leaves some out. V, J and clone size derive from that table, while D and trimming were established from the DNA sequence. This sample carries 250,000 to 350,000 clones, around 80% of them seen once, and the ten largest clones take approximately 1.1%. The sequencing input was peripheral blood. The receptor's source is a woman aged 50 to 60 with acute or convalescent COVID-19.

The DNA of the CDR3 is TGTGCCAGCAGCCATACCGCCGCGGGGGGCTACACAGATACGCAGTATTTT. This codes for CASSHTAAGGYTDTQYF. The V gene is TRBV11-3, the J gene TRBJ2-3; 8 bases are a match to TRBD2. The CDR3 spans 17 residues. V was pared by 5 bases and J by 2 bases, with 12 bases of the junction left unmatched. Germline V gene lookup returns CDR1 SGHNT and CDR2 YENEEA.